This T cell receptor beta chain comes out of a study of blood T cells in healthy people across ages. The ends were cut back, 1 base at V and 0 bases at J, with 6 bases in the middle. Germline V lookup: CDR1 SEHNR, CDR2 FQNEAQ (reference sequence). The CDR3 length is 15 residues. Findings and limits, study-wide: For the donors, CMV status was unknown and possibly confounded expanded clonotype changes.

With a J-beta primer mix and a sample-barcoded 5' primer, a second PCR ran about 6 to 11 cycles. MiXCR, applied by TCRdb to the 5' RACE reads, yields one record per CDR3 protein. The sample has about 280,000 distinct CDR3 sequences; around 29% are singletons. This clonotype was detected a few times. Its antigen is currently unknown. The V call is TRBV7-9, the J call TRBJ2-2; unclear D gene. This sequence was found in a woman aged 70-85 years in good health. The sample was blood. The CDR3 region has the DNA TGTGCCAGCAGCTTAGTCGGGTCGAACACCGGGGAGCTGTTTTTT. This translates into CASSLVGSNTGELFF. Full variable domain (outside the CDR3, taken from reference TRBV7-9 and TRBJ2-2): DTGVSQNPRHKITKRGQNVTFRCDPISEHNRLYWYRQTLGQGPEFLTYFQNEAQLEKSRLLSDRFSAERPKGSFSTLEIQRTEQGDSAMYLCASSLVGSNTGELFFGEGSRLTVL.